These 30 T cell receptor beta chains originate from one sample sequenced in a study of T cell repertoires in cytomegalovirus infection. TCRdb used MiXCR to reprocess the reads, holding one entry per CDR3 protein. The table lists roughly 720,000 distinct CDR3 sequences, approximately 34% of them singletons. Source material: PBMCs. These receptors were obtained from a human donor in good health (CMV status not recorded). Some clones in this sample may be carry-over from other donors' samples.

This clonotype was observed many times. The CDR3 loop reads CASSDSILYNEQFF. The CDR3 DNA is TGTGCCAGCAGTGACAGCATCCTATACAATGAGCAGTTCTTC. The chain is built from TRBV6-2 or TRBV6-3 and TRBJ2-1; D possibly corresponds to TRBD1 (5 bases). Germline assignment: CDR1 MNHEY and CDR2 SVGEGT. V was clipped by 5 bases and J by 4 bases, with 12 bases between them. This CDR3 is built from 14 residues.

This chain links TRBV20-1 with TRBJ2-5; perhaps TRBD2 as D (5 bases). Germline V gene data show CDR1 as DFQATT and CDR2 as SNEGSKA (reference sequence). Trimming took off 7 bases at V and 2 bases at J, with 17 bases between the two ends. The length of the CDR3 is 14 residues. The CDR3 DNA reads TGCAGTGGAGCGAGGAGAACGGGACAAGAGACCCAGTACTTC. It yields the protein CSGARRTGQETQYF.

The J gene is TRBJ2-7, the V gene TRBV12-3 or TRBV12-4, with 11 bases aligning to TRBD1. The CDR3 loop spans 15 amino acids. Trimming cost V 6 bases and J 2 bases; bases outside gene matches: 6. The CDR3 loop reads CASRATGQGAYEQYF. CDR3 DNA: TGTGCCAGCAGGGCAACGGGACAGGGGGCCTACGAGCAGTACTTC.

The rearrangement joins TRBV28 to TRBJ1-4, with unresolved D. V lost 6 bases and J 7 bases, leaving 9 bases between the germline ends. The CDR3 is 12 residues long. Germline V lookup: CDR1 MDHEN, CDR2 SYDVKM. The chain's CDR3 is CASSGLGEKLFF. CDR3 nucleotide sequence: TGTGCCAGCAGCGGACTCGGTGAAAAACTGTTTTTT.

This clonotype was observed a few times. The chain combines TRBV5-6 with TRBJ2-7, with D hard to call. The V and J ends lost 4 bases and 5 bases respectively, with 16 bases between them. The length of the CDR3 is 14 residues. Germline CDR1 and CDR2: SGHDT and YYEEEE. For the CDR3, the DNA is TGTGCCAGCAGCCCGGTCGGGCGGATCGACGAGCAGTACTTC. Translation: CASSPVGRIDEQYF.

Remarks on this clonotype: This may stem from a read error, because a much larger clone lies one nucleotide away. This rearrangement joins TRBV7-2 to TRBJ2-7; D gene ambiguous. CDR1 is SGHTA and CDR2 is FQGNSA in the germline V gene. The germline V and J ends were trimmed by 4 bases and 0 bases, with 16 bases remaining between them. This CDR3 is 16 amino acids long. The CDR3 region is CASSSRVQFSSYEQYF. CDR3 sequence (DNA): TGTGCCAGCAGCTCGAGAGTACAGTTTAGCTCCTACGAGCAGTACTTC.

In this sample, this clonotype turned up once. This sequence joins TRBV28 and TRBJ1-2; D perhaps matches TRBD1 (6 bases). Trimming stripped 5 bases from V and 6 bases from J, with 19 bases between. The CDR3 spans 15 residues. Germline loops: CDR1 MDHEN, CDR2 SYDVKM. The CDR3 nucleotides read TGTGCCAGCAGTCCGCTACACAGGGTGCGTAATGGCTACACCTTC. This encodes CASSPLHRVRNGYTF.

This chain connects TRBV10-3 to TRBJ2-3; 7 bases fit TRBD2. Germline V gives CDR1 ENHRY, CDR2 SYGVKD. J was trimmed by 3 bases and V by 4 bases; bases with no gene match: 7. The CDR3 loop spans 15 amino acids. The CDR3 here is CAISGAPGGTDTQYF. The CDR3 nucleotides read TGTGCCATCAGTGGGGCTCCGGGAGGAACAGATACGCAGTATTTT.

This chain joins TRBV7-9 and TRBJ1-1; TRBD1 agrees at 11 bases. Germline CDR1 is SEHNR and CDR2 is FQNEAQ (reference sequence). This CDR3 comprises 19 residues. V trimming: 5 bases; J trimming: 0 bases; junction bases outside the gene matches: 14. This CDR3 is CASSRDRGGSNYMNTEAFF. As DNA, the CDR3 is TGTGCCAGCAGCCGGGACAGGGGGGGATCTAATTATATGAACACTGAAGCTTTCTTT. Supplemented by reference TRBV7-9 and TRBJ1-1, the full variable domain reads DTGVSQNPRHKITKRGQNVTFRCDPISEHNRLYWYRQTLGQGPEFLTYFQNEAQLEKSRLLSDRFSAERPKGSFSTLEIQRTEQGDSAMYLCASSRDRGGSNYMNTEAFFGQGTRLTVV.

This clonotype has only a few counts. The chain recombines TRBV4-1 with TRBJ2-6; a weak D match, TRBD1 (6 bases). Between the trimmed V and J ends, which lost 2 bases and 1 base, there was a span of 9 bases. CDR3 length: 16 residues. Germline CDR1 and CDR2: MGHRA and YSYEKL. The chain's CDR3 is CASSQSTGSGANVLTF. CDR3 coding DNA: TGCGCCAGCAGCCAATCCACAGGGTCTGGGGCCAACGTCCTGACTTTC.

In DNA, the CDR3 is TGTGCCAGCAGCATTCGACGAGCGGGAGTCGTTGGGGCCAACGTCCTGACTTTC. Translating it yields CASSIRRAGVVGANVLTF. The gene calls are TRBV3-1 and TRBJ2-6; 8 positions agree with TRBD2. After removal of 5 bases from V and 3 bases from J, the junction contained 12 bases not matched to a gene. Germline lookup yields CDR1 LGHDT and CDR2 YNNKEL (reference sequence). The CDR3 is made up of 18 amino acids.

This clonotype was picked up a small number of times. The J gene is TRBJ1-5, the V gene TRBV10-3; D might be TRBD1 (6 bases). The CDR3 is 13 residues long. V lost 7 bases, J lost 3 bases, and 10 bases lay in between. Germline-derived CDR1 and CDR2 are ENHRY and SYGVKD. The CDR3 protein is CAIKGGANQPQHF. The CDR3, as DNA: TGTGCCATCAAGGGGGGCGCCAATCAGCCCCAGCATTTT.

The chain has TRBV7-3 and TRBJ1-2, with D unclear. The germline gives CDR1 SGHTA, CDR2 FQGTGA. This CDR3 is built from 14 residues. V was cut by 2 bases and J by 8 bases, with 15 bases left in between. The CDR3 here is CASSLDSRFGGYTF. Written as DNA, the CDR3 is TGTGCCAGCAGCTTAGATTCCAGGTTCGGGGGCTACACCTTC.

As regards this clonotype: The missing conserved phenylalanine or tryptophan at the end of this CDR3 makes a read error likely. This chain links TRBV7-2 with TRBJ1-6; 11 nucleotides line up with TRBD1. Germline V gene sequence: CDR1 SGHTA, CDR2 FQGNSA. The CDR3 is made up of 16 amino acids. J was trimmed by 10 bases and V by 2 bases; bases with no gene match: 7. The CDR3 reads CASSLRTGGRWSPLHC. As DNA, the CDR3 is TGTGCCAGCAGCTTACGGACAGGGGGCAGATGGTCACCCCTCCACTGT.

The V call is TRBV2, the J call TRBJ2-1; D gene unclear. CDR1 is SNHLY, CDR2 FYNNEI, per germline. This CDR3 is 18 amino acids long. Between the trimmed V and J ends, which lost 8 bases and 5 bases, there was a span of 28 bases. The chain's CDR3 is CASANFRRRGDSNNEQFF. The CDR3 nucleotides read TGTGCCAGCGCGAATTTCCGCCGTCGAGGCGACTCAAACAATGAGCAGTTCTTC.

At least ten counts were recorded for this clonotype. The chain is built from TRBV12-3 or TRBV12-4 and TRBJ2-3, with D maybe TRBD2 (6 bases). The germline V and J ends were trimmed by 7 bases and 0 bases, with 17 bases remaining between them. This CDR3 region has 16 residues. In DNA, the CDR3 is TGTGCCAGCACCCCGCTCGCGGGGCAAAGCACAGATACGCAGTATTTT. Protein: CASTPLAGQSTDTQYF.

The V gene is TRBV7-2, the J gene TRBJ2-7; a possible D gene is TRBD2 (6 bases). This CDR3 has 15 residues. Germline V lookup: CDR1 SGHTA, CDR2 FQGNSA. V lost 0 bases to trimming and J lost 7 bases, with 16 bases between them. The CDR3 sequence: CASSLARTHRGEQYF. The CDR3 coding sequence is TGTGCCAGCAGCTTAGCGAGGACACACCGGGGGGAGCAGTACTTC.

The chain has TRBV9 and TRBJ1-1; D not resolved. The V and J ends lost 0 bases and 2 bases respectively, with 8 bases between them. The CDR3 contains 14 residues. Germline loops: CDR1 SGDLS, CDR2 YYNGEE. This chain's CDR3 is CASSVGGDNTEAFF. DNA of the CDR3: TGTGCCAGCAGCGTAGGGGGAGACAACACTGAAGCTTTCTTT.

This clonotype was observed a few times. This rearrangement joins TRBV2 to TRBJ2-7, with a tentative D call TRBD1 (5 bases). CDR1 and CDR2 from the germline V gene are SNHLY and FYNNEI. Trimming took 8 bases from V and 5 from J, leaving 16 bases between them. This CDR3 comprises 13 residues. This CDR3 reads CASAAYKGNEQYF. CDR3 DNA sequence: TGTGCCAGCGCAGCCTACAAGGGGAACGAGCAGTACTTC.

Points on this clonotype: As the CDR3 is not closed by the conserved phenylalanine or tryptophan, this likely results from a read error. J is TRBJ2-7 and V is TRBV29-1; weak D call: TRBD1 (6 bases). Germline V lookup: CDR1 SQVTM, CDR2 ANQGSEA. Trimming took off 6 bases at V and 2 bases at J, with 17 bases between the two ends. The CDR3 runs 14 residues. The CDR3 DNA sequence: TGCAGCGTGGAGGCCGGGACATCACCCTACGAGCAGTACTTA. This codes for CSVEAGTSPYEQYL.

In DNA, the CDR3 is TGTGCCAGCAGTTTTCTAGCGGGGCAAGATACGCAGTATTTT. This translates into CASSFLAGQDTQYF. The chain has TRBV6-4 and TRBJ2-3, with 9 bases matching TRBD2. CDR3 length: 14 amino acids. CDR1 is MRHNA and CDR2 is SNTAGT in the germline V gene. J gave up 5 bases and V 5 bases, and 5 bases lay outside the gene matches.

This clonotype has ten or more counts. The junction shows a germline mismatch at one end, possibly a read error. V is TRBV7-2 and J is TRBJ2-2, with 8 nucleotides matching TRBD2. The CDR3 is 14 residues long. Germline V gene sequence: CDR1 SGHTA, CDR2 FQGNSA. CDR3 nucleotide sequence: TGTGCCAGCAGCCGTAGCGGGAACGCCGGGGAGCTGTTTTTT. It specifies CASSRSGNAGELFF.

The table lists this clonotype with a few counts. The CDR3 DNA is TGTGCCAGCAGCTTAGTGGGGACAGGGATGTTGGAGACCCAGTACTTC. It is translated as CASSLVGTGMLETQYF. The V call is TRBV11-2, the J call TRBJ2-5; 9 bases fit TRBD1. Per the germline V gene, CDR1 is SGHAT and CDR2 is FQNNGV. The CDR3 sequence is 16 residues long. V shed 1 base, J shed 5 bases, and the junction held 8 bases outside the gene matches.

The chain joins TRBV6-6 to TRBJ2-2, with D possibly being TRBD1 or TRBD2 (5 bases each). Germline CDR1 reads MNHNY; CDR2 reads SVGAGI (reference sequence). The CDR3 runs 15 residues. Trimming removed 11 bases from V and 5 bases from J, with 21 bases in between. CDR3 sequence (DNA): TGTGCCTCCCGGGACCATGGGGTTAAGACCGGGGAGCTGTTTTTT. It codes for CASRDHGVKTGELFF.

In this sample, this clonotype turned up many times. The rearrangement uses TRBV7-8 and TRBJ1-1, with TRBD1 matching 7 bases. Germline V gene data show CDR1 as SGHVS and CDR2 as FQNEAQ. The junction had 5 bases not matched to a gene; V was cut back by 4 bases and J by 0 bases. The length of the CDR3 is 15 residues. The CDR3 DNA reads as TGTGCCAGCAGCTCAGGGACAGTTTTGAACACTGAAGCTTTCTTT. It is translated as CASSSGTVLNTEAFF.

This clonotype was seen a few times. CDR3 sequence reads: CASSLFGVSYEQYF. DNA for the CDR3: TGTGCCAGCAGTTTATTTGGGGTTAGCTACGAGCAGTACTTC. The V call is TRBV27, the J call TRBJ2-7, with D unclear. The V and J ends lost 1 base and 3 bases respectively, with 10 bases between them. This CDR3 has 14 residues. From germline, CDR1 is MNHEY and CDR2 SMNVEV (reference sequence).

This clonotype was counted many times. The CDR3 here is CASSLTSGSPGELFF. The CDR3 nucleotides read TGTGCCAGCAGCTTGACTAGCGGGTCTCCCGGGGAGCTGTTTTTT. The chain links TRBV7-2 to TRBJ2-2, with 10 bases lining up with TRBD2. This CDR3 spans 15 amino acids. Looked up from germline, CDR1 is SGHTA and CDR2 is FQGNSA. V lost 3 bases and J lost 6; bases outside the gene matches: 4.

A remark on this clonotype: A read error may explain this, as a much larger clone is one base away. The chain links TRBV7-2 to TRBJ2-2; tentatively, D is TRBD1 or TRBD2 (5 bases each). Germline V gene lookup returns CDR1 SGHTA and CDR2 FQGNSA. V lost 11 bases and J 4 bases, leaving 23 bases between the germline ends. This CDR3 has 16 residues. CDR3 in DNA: TGTGCCGTACTATTACGGGACGGGCTAATCACCGGGGAGCTGTTTTTT. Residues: CAVLLRDGLITGELFF.

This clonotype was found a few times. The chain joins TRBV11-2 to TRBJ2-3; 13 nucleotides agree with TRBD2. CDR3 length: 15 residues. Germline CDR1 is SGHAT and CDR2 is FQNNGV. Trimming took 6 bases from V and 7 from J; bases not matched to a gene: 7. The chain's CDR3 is CASRGGLAGPNTQYF. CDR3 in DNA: TGTGCCAGCAGGGGGGGACTAGCGGGACCCAATACGCAGTATTTT.

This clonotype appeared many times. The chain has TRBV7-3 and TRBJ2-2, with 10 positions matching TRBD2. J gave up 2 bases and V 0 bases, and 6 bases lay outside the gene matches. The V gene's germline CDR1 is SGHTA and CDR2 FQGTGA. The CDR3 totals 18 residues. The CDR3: CASSLTGTSGINTGELFF. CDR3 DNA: TGTGCCAGCAGCTTAACGGGAACTAGCGGGATTAACACCGGGGAGCTGTTTTTT.